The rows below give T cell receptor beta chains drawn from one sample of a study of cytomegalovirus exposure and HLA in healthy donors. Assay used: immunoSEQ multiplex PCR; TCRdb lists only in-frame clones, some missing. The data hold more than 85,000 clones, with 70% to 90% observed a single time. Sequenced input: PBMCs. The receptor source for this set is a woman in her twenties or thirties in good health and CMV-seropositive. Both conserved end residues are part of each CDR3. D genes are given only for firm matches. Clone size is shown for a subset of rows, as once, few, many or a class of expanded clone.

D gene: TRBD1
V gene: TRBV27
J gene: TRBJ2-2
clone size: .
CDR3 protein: CASRGTGLNTGELFF
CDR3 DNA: TGTGCCAGCAGGGGGACAGGGCTTAACACCGGGGAGCTGTTTTTT

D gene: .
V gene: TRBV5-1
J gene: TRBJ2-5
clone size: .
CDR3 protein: CASSPGTSPLGGQYF
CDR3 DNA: TGCGCCAGCAGCCCCGGGACATCCCCTTTGGGTGGCCAGTACTTC

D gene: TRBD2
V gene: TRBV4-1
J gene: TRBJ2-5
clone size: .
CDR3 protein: CASSLGLAGVETQYF
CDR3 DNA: TGCGCCAGCAGCCTCGGACTAGCGGGAGTGGAGACCCAGTACTTC

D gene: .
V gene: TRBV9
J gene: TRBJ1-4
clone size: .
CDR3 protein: CASSDPGGGAEEKLFF
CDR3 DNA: TGTGCCAGCAGCGACCCCGGTGGAGGCGCGGAGGAAAAACTGTTTTTT

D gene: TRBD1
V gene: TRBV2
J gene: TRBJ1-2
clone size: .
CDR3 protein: CASSRDRGYGYTF
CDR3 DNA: TGTGCCAGCAGCCGCGACAGGGGCTATGGCTACACCTTC

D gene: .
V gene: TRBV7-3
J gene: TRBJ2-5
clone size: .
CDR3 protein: CASSLSGNSETQYF
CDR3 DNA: TGTGCCAGCAGCCTTTCCGGGAACTCGGAGACCCAGTACTTC

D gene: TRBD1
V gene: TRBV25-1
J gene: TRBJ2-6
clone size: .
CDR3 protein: CASSGGQPSGANVLTF
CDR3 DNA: TGTGCCAGCAGTGGGGGACAGCCATCTGGGGCCAACGTCCTGACTTTC

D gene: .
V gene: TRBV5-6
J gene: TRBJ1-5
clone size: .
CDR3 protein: CASSLRDTYSNQPQHF
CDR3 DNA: TGTGCCAGCAGCTTGAGGGACACTTATAGCAATCAGCCCCAGCATTTT

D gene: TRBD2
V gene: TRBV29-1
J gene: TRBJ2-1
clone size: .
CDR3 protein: CSVEAMRTSGPRDEQFF
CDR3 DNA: TGCAGCGTTGAGGCTATGCGGACTAGCGGACCTAGGGATGAGCAGTTCTTC

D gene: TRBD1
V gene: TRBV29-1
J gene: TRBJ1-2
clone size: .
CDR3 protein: CSVEKGADGYTF
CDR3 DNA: TGCAGCGTTGAGAAGGGGGCCGATGGCTACACCTTC

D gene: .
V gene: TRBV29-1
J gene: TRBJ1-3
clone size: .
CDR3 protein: CSVETGLLGNTIYF
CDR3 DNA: TGCAGCGTTGAAACAGGGTTGCTCGGAAACACCATATATTTT

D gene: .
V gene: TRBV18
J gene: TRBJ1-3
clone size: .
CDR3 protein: CASSKSGDSGNTIYF
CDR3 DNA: TGTGCCAGCTCCAAGTCCGGGGACTCTGGAAACACCATATATTTT

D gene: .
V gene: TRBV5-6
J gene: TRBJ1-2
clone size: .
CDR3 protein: CASGSGVSRGDF
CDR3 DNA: TGTGCCAGCGGGTCTGGGGTCTCCCGGGGGGACTTC

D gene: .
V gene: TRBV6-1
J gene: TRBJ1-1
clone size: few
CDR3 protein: CASSWTANSEAFF
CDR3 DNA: TGTGCCAGCAGTTGGACAGCTAACTCTGAAGCTTTCTTT

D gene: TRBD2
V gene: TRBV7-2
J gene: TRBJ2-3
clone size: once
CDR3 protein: CASSPLGRTPTDTQYF
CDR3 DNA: TGTGCCAGCAGCCCCCTCGGGAGGACACCTACAGATACGCAGTATTTT

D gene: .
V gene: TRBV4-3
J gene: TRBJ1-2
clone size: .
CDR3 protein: CASSQDSRGPNYGYTF
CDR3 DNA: TGCGCCAGCAGCCAAGATAGCCGAGGGCCTAACTATGGCTACACCTTC

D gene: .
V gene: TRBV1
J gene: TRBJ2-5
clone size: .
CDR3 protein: CTSVEGARQETQYF
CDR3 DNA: TGCACCAGCGTTGAGGGGGCCCGGCAAGAGACCCAGTACTTC

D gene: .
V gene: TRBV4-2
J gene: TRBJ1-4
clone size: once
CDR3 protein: CASSQGTGATNEKLFF
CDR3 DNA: TGTGCCAGCAGCCAGGGAACAGGAGCAACTAATGAAAAACTGTTTTTT

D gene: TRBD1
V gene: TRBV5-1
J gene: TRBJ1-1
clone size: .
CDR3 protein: CASSLASGGNTEAFF
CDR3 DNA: TGCGCCAGCAGCTTGGCATCAGGGGGGAACACTGAAGCTTTCTTT

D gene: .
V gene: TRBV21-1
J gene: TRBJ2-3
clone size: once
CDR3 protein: CASSKIPRTSGKGADTQYF
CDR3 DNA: TGTGCCAGCAGCAAAATTCCGCGGACTAGCGGAAAGGGTGCAGATACGCAGTATTTT

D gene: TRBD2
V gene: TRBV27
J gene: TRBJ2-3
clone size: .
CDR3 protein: CASARGGFGTDTQYF
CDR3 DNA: TGTGCCAGCGCTCGGGGAGGGTTTGGGACAGATACGCAGTATTTT

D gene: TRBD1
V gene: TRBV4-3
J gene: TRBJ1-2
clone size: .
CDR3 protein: CASSPGQPYGYTF
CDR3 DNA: TGCGCCAGCAGCCCGGGACAGCCCTATGGCTACACCTTC

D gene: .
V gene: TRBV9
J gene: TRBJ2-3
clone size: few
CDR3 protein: CASSVATDTGQYF
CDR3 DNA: TGTGCCAGCAGCGTAGCTACAGATACAGGGCAGTATTTT

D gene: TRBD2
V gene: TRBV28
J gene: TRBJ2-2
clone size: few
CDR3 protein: CASSPSGGGGTGELFF
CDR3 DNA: TGTGCCAGCAGTCCCTCCGGGGGGGGCGGCACCGGGGAGCTGTTTTTT

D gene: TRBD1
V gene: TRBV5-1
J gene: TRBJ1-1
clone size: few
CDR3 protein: CASSVTGRRSYEAFF
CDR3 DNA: TGCGCCAGCAGCGTGACAGGGAGGAGAAGTTATGAAGCTTTCTTT

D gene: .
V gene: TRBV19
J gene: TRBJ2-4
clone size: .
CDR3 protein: CATRAGHLAKNIQYF
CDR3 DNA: TGTGCCACCCGAGCAGGACACCTCGCCAAAAACATTCAGTACTTC

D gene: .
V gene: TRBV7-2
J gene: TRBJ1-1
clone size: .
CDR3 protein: CASSSPRGGGFTEAFF
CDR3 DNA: TGTGCCAGCAGCTCGCCTCGGGGTGGAGGTTTCACTGAAGCTTTCTTT

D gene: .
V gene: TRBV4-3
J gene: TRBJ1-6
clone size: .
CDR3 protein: CASSQAGDDNSPLHF
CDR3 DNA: TGCGCCAGCAGCCAAGCAGGGGACGATAATTCACCCCTCCACTTT

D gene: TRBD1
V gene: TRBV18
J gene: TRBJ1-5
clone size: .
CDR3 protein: CASSKGHGQGNFPQHF
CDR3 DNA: TGTGCCAGCTCAAAGGGACATGGACAGGGAAATTTTCCCCAGCATTTT

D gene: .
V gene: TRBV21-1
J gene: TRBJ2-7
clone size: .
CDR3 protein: CASSPRGTSGGYEQYF
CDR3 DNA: TGTGCCAGCAGCCCCCGGGGGACTAGCGGGGGATACGAGCAGTACTTC

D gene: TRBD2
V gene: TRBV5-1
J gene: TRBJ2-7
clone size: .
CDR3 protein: CASSPGLAGDEQYF
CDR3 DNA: TGCGCCAGCAGCCCGGGACTAGCGGGAGACGAGCAGTACTTC

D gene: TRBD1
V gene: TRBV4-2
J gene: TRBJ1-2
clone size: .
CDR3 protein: CASSQPTGMGYGYTF
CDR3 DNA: TGTGCCAGCAGCCAACCGACAGGGATGGGCTATGGCTACACCTTC

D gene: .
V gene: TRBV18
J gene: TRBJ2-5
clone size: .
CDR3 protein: CASSPPRRRGQETQYF
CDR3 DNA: TGTGCCAGCTCACCCCCGCGTCGCAGAGGGCAAGAGACCCAGTACTTC

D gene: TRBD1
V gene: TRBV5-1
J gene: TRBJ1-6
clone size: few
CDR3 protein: CASSFTGGENSPLHF
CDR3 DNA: TGCGCCAGCAGCTTTACAGGGGGAGAGAATTCACCCCTCCACTTT

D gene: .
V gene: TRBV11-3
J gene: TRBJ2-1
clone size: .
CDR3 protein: CASSPTSSSYNEQFF
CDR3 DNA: TGTGCCAGCAGCCCTACTTCGAGCTCCTACAATGAGCAGTTCTTC

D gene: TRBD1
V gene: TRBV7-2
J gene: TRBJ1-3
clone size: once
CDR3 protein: CASSLNRQGNGNTIYF
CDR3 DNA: TGTGCCAGCAGCTTAAACAGACAGGGGAATGGAAACACCATATATTTT

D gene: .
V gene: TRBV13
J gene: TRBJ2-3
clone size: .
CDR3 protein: CASSPGDTDTQYF
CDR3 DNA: TGTGCCAGCAGCCCCGGGGATACAGATACGCAGTATTTT

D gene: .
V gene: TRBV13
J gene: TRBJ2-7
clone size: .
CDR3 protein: CASRHTGSYEQYF
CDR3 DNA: TGTGCCAGCAGGCATACAGGTTCCTACGAGCAGTACTTC

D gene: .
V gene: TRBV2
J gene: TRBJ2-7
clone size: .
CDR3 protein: CASSVLDRTYEQYF
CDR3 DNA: TGTGCCAGCAGTGTTCTGGACAGAACCTACGAGCAGTACTTC

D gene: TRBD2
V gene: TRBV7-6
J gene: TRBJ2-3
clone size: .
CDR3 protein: CASSSSGGGTDTQYF
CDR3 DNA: TGTGCCAGCAGCTCGAGCGGGGGGGGTACAGATACGCAGTATTTT

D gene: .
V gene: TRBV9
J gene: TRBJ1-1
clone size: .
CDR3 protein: CASSVVTLNTEAFF
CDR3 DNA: TGTGCCAGCAGCGTAGTAACTCTGAACACTGAAGCTTTCTTT

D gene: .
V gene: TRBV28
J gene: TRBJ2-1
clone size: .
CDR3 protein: CASSLSDTYNEQFF
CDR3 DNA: TGTGCCAGCAGTTTATCCGACACTTACAATGAGCAGTTCTTC

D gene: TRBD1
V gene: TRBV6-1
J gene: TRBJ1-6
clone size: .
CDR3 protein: CASSAATGVNSPLHF
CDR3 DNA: TGTGCCAGCAGTGCCGCAACAGGGGTGAACTCACCCCTCCACTTT

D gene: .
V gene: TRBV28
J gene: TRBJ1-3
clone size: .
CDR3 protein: CASSLVTSSGNTIYF
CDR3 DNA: TGTGCCAGCAGTTTAGTTACTTCCTCTGGAAACACCATATATTTT

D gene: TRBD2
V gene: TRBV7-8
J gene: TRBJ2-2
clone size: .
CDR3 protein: CASSLISGGTGELFF
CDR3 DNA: TGTGCCAGCAGCTTAATAAGCGGGGGGACCGGGGAGCTGTTTTTT

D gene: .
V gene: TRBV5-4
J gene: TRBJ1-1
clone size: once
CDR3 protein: CASSSALLGDTEAFF
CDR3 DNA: TGTGCCAGCAGTTCTGCCCTCCTAGGGGACACTGAAGCTTTCTTT

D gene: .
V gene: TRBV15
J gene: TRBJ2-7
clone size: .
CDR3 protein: CATSRAPGFEQYF
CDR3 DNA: TGTGCCACCAGCAGAGCGCCAGGGTTCGAGCAGTACTTC

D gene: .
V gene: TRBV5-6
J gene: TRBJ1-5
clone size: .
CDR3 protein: CASSSDRSRGPQHF
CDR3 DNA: TGTGCCAGCAGCTCAGACAGGTCTCGGGGACCCCAGCATTTT